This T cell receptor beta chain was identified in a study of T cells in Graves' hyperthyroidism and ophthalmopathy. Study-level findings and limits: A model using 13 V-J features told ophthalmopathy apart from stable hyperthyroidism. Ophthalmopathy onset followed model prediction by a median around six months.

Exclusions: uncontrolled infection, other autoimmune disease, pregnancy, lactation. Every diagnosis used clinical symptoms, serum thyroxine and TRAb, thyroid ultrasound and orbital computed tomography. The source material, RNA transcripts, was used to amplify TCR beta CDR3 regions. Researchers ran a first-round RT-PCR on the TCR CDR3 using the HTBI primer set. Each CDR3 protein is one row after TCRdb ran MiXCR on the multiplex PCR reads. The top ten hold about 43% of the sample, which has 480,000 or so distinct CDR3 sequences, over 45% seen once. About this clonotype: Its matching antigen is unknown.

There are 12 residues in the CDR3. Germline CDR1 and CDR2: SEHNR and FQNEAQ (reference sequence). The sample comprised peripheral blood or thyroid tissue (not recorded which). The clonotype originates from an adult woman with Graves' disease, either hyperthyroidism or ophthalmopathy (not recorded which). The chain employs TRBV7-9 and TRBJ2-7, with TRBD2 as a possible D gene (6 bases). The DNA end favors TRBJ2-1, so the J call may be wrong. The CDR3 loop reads CASSLTSYEQFF. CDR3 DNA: TGTGCCAGCAGCTTAACTAGCTATGAGCAGTTCTTC.